This T cell receptor (beta chain) was identified during a study of cytomegalovirus exposure and HLA in healthy donors. About the study: Within an early data release were around 80 million unique TCRs drawn from HLA-typed donors.

On this clone: Its antigen is unidentified.

CDR1 is WSHSY, CDR2 SAAADI, per germline. V was clipped by 4 bases and J by 1 base; unmatched bases: 4. This CDR3 has 16 amino acids. General observations from the study: Equally common other TCR beta chains were less clonally expanded than HLA-associated ones, a later analysis found. Sequencing probably produced one cluster of sequence variants that were highly shared.

The PCR employed 60 Vbeta primers together with 13 Jbeta primers. The repertoire was sequenced with immunoSEQ multiplex PCR; TCRdb's copy has only in-frame clones and lacks some. The table lists more than 90,000 clones, roughly four fifths of them singletons. Healthy donors of bone marrow made up the group. The chain recombines TRBV10-2 with TRBJ2-7; 13 bases map to TRBD2. The sample was PBMCs. The clonotype originates from a human donor in good health. CDR3 coding DNA: TGCGCCAGCAGTGGGACTAGCGGGAGTCTTTCCTACGAGCAGTACTTC. Its translation: CASSGTSGSLSYEQYF.